The present T cell receptor beta chain was sequenced within a study of blood T cells in healthy people across ages. Findings of the study overall: Relative to aged donors, long-lived donors carried more naive CD4+ cells and displayed higher diversity.

This clonotype was observed a handful of times. Its target is unknown. One base away lies a much larger clone, so this may be a sequencing read error. Sample-barcoded 5' priming and a J-beta primer mix drove a second PCR of about 6 to 12 cycles. TCRdb re-called the 5' RACE reads through MiXCR, storing one row per CDR3 protein. Of 800,000 to 950,000 distinct CDR3 sequences in the sample, 25% to 30% were seen once. Germline values: CDR1 SGHNT, CDR2 YYREEE (reference sequence). The CDR3 contains 15 residues. Trimming took 7 bases from V and 4 from J; bases not matched to a gene: 7. Another study also made use of these data, one on T cells of mothers and their children.

This TCR was sampled from a woman in her forties in good health. The chain is built from TRBV5-4 and TRBJ2-7; TRBD2 matches 14 bases. Specimen: blood. The CDR3 here is CASHARTSGGYEQYF. CDR3 nucleotides: TGTGCCAGCCATGCGAGGACTAGCGGGGGGTACGAGCAGTACTTC.